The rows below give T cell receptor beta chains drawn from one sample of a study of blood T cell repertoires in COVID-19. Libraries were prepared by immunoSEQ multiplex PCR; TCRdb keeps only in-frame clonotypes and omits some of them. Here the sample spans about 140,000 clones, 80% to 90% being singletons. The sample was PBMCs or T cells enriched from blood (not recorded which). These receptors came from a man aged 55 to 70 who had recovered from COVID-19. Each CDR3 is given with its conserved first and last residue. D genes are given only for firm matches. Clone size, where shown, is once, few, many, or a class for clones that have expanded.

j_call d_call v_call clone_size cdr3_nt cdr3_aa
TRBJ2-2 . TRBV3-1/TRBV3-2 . TGTGCCAGCAGCCTCCGCCGGACCGGGGAGCTGTTTTTT CASSLRRTGELFF
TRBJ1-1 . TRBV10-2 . TGCGCCAGCAGTGACCGTTCCAGGGGTAAGACTGAAGCTTTCTTT CASSDRSRGKTEAFF
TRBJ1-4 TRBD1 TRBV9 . TGTGCCAGCAGCTCCCGGGACAGGGGACGCGAAAAACTGTTTTTT CASSSRDRGREKLFF
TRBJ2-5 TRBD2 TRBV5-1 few TGCGCCAGCAGCTTGGGTGCTAGCGGGAGGGGTGAAGAGACCCAGTACTTC CASSLGASGRGEETQYF
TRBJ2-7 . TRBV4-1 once TGCGCCAGCAGCCTTAGGGGGAATTCAGCGTACGAGCAGTACTTC CASSLRGNSAYEQYF
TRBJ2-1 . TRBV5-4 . TGTGCCAGCAGCTTGGGGCGGAATCCCGAGGGTGAGCAGTTCTTC CASSLGRNPEGEQFF
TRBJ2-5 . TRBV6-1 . TGTGCCAGCAGTGATTGGGGGCCGGGGGAGACCCAGTACTTC CASSDWGPGETQYF
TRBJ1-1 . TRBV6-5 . TGTGCCAGCAGTTACTCCGGTCTGTCGGACACTGAAGCTTTCTTT CASSYSGLSDTEAFF
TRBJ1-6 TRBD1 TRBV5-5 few TGTGCCAGCTCCGGTTCAGGGACAGCGAATTCACCCCTCCACTTT CASSGSGTANSPLHF
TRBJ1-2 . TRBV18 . TGTGCCAGCTCACCAGATCGGGGCAGGCCGGGGGTAATCGGCTACACCTTC CASSPDRGRPGVIGYTF
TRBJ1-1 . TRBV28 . TGTGCCAGCAGCCCACGACGGACAGCTGAAGCTTTCTTT CASSPRRTAEAFF
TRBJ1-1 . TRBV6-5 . TGTGCCACCTACTTCCGGGGGGCGAGCACTGAAGCTTTCTTT CATYFRGASTEAFF
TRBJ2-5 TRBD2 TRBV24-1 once TGTGCCTCCAGCCAGGGAGGGGAGACCCAGTACTTC CASSQGGETQYF
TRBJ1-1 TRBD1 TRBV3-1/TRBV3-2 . TGTGCCAGCAGCCACGGACAGGGGACTGAAGCTTTCTTT CASSHGQGTEAFF
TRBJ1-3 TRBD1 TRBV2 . TGTGCCAGCAGTGAGGACAGGGAAATCCGAAACACCATATATTTT CASSEDREIRNTIYF
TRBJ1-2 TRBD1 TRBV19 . TGTGCCAGTAACAAGGACAGGAGTGGCTACACCTTC CASNKDRSGYTF
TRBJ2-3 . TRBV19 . TGTGCCAGTAGTTCGTGGACTAGCACAGATACGCAGTATTTT CASSSWTSTDTQYF
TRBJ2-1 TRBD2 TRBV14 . TGTGCCAGCAGCCAAGTGTCGGGAGGATCCTACAATGAGCAGTTCTTC CASSQVSGGSYNEQFF
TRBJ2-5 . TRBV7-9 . TGTGCCAGCAGCTTACGAGCCTACCAAGAGACCCAGTACTTC CASSLRAYQETQYF
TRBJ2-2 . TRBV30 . TGTGCCTGGAGTGTACATAGCGGCGGGGAGCTGTTTTTT CAWSVHSGGELFF
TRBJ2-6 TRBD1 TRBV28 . TGTGCCAGCAGTTTAGGGACAGGAGTTTCCTCTGGGGCCAACGTCCTGACTTTC CASSLGTGVSSGANVLTF
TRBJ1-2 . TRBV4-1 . TGCGCCAGCAGCCATCCAGGATCTAACTATGGCTACACCTTC CASSHPGSNYGYTF
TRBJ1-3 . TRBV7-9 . TGTGCCAGCAGCTTAGTGGGGGGTTCTGGAAACACCATATATTTT CASSLVGGSGNTIYF
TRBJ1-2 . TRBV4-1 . TGCGCCAGCAGCCCGCCCCGAGGAGCTAACTATGGCTACACCTTC CASSPPRGANYGYTF
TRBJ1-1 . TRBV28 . TGTGCCAGCAGTATCACAGGGTCGGATGGTGAAGCTTTCTTT CASSITGSDGEAFF
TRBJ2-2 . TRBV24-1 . TGTGCCACCAGTGATTTTGGCGGCGGGGAGCTGTTTTTT CATSDFGGGELFF
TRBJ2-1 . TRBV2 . TGTGCCAGCAGTTCTGCGGGGAATCCCTACAATGAGCAGTTCTTC CASSSAGNPYNEQFF
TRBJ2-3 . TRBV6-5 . TGTGCCAGCAGTTTAACAGATACGCAGTATTTT CASSLTDTQYF
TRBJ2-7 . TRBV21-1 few TGTGCCAGCAGCAAAGGGGACAGGGTGGAGCAGTACTTC CASSKGDRVEQYF
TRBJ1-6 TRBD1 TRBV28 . TGTGCCAGCGGCTCCGGGACAGGGCTTAATTCACCCCTCCACTTT CASGSGTGLNSPLHF
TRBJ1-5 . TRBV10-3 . TGTGCCATCGGGCAGGGAGGAGCTGCCCAGCATTTT CAIGQGGAAQHF
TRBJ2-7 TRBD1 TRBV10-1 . TGCGCCAGCATTGACAGGGGTTACGAGCAGTACTTC CASIDRGYEQYF
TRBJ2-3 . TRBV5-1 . TGCGCCAGCAGCTTGGTTGCGGCGTACACAGATACGCAGTATTTT CASSLVAAYTDTQYF
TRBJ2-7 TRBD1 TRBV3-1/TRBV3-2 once TGTGCCAGCAGCAGACAGACCGGGACAGGGGATAGCGAGCAGTACTTC CASSRQTGTGDSEQYF
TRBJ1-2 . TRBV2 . TGTGCCAGCAGTGTTGTATTAGTCTACACCTTC CASSVVLVYTF
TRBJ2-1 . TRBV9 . TGTGCCAGCACTCCTAGCGCAAGCTACAATGAGCAGTTCTTC CASTPSASYNEQFF
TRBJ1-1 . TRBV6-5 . TGTGCCAGCAGTCCAGGGAGGACTGAAGCTTTCTTT CASSPGRTEAFF
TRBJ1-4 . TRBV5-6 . TGTGCCAGCAGCTTGGACCGCCAGGGTGGCCTTTCGATTTTT CASSLDRQGGLSIF
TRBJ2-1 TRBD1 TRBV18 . TGTGCCAGCTCACCTTTAGTCCGGGACAGGGTGAGCGAGCAGTTCTTC CASSPLVRDRVSEQFF
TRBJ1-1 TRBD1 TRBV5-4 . TGTGCCAGCAGCTTGGGGGGACAGAGGACCGCTGAAGCTTTCTTT CASSLGGQRTAEAFF
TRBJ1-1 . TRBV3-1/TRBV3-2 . TGTGCCAGCAGCCAAGAGGTCAGAGGCACTGAAGCTTTCTTT CASSQEVRGTEAFF
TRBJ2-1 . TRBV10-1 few TGCGCCAGCAAGGGCGGGGAAGGCAATGAGCAGTTCTTC CASKGGEGNEQFF
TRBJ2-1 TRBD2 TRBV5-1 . TGCGCCAGCAGCTTCCTGACTAGCGGGAGCTCCTACAATGAGCAGTTCTTC CASSFLTSGSSYNEQFF
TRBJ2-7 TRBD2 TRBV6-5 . TGTGCCAGCAGTTACGGCGGGAGGGGTCTGGACGAGCAGTACTTC CASSYGGRGLDEQYF
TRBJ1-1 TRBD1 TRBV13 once TGTGCCAGCAGCATTTCAACAGGGGGAATTGAAGCTTTCTTT CASSISTGGIEAFF
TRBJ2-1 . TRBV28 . TGTGCCAGCAGTTTGTACTACAATGAGCAGTTCTTC CASSLYYNEQFF
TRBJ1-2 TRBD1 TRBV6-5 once TGTGCCAGCGGACAGGGCGGCTATGGCTACACCTTC CASGQGGYGYTF
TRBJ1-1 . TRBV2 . TGTGCCAGCAGTGAGGAGGCGCTCAACCCTGAAGCTTTCTTT CASSEEALNPEAFF
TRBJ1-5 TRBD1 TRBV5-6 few TGTGCCAGCAGTCAGGGGGCCTCGCGCAATCAGCCCCAGCATTTT CASSQGASRNQPQHF
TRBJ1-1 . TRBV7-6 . TGTGCCTGCAAAGGAGTAGGGGACACTGAAGCTTTCTTT CACKGVGDTEAFF
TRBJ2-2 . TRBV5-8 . TGTGCCAGCAGCTTGAATAACGGGGAGCTGTTTTTT CASSLNNGELFF
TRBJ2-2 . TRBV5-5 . TGTGCCAGCAGCTTTACCGGGACAACGAACACCGGGGAGCTGTTTTTT CASSFTGTTNTGELFF
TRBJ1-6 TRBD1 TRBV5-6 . TGTGCCAGCAGCGTGGACAGGGGGCTGGCACCCCTCCACTTT CASSVDRGLAPLHF
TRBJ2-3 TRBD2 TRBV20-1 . TGCAGTGCAAGTCTAGCGGGAGGGAGAGTCTACACAGATACGCAGTATTTT CSASLAGGRVYTDTQYF
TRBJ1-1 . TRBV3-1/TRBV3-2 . TGTGCCAGCAGCCGAACAGGTGGGAACACTGAAGCTTTCTTT CASSRTGGNTEAFF
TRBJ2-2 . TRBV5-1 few TGCGCCAGCAGTGACACCGGTGGGAACACCGGGGAGCTGTTTTTT CASSDTGGNTGELFF
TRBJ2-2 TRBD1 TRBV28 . TGTGCCAGCAGCACTAGACAGGGTAGTTCCGGGGAGCTGTTTTTT CASSTRQGSSGELFF
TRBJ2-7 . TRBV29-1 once TGCAGCGTTGAGCATACAGGGTTCGAGCAGTACTTC CSVEHTGFEQYF
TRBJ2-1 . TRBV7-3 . TGTGCCAGCAGCCTGGATCCCACGGGAACTTACAATGAGCAGTTCTTC CASSLDPTGTYNEQFF